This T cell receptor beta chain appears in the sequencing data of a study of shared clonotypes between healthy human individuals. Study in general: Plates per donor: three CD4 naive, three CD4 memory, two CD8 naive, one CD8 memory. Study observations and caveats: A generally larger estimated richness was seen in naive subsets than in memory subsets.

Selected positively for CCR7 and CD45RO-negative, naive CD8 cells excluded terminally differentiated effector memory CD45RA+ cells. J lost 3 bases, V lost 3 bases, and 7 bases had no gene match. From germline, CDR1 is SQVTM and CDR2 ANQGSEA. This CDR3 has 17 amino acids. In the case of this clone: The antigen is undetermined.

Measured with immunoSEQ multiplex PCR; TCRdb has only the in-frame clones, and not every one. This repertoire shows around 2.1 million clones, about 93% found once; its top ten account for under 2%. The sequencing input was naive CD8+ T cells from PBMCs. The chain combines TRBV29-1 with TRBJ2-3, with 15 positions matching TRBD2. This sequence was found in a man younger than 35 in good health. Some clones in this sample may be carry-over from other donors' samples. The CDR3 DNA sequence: TGCAGCGTTGACCCTCCGGGACTAGCGGGGGGAACAGATACGCAGTATTTT. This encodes CSVDPPGLAGGTDTQYF.